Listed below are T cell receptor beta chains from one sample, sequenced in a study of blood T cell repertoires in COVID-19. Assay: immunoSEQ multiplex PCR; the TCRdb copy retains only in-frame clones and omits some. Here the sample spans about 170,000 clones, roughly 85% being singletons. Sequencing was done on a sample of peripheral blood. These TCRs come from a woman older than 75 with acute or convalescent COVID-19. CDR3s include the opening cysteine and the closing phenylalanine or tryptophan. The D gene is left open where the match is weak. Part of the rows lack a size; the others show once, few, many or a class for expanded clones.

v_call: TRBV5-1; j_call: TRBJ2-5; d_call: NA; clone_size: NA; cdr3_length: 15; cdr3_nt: TGCGCCAGCAGCTTGGTGGCCGGGGTTGGAGAGACCCAGTACTTC; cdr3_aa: CASSLVAGVGETQYF
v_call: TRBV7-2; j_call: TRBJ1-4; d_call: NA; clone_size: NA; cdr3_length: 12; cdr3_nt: TGTGCCAGCAGCTTTACAGGGGAAAAACTGTTTTTT; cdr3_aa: CASSFTGEKLFF
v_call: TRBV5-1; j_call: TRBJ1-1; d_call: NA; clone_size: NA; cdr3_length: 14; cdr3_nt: TGCGCCAGCAGCTCCCAATCCGGGAACACTGAAGCTTTCTTT; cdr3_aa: CASSSQSGNTEAFF
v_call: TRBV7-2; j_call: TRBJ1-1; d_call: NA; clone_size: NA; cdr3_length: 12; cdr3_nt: TGTGCCAGCAGCTTAAGGGGCACTGAAGCTTTCTTT; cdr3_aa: CASSLRGTEAFF
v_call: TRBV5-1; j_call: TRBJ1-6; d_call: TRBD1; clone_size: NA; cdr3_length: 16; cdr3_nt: TGCGCCAGCGCCGAAGGGGGCGCATCCTATAATTCACCCCTCCACTTT; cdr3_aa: CASAEGGASYNSPLHF
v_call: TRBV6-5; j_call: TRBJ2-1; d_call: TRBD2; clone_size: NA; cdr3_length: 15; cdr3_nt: TGTGCCAGCAGTTACTCGGCGGGAGGGCTCTATGAGCAGTTCTTC; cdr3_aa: CASSYSAGGLYEQFF
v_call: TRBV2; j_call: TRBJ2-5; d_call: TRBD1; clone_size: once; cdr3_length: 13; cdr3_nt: TGTGCCAGCAGTGGGGTCAGGGGGGAGACCCAGTACTTC; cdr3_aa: CASSGVRGETQYF
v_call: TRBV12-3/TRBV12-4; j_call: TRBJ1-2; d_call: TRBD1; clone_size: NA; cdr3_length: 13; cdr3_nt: TGTGCCAGCAGGTTGGACAGGGTAAAGGGCTACACCTTC; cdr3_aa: CASRLDRVKGYTF
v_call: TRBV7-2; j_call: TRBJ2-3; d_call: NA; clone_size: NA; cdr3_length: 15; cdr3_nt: TGTGCCAGCAGCTCCCGGGACACTAGCACAGATACGCAGTATTTT; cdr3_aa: CASSSRDTSTDTQYF
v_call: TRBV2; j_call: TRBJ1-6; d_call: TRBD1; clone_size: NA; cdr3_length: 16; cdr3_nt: TGTGCCAGCAGTTCAGACAGGGGGATCGATAATTCACCCCTCCACTTT; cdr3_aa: CASSSDRGIDNSPLHF
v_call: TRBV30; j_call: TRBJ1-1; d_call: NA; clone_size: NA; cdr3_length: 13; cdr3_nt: TGTGCCTGGAGCGCTAGCGGGAACACTGAAGCTTTCTTT; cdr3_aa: CAWSASGNTEAFF
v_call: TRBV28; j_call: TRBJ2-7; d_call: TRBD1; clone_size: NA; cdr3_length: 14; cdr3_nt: TGTGCCAGCACCCAGGGGGCTGACCCGTACGAGCAGTACTTC; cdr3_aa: CASTQGADPYEQYF
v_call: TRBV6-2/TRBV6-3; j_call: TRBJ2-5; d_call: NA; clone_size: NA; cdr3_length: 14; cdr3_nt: TGTGCCAGCAGCAACTTGGGAGCCGTTCCGACCCAGTACTTC; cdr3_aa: CASSNLGAVPTQYF
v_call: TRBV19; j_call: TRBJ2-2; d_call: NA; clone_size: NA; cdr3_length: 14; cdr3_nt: TGTGCCAGTAGTACGACAGCGAACACCGGGGAGCTGTTTTTT; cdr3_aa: CASSTTANTGELFF
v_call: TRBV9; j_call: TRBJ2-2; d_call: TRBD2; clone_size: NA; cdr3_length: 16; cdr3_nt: TGTGCCAGCAGCGAAGGAGCGGGAGGGCCGCGGGGGGAGCTGTTTTTT; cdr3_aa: CASSEGAGGPRGELFF
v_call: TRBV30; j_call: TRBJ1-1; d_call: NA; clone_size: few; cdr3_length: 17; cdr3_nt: TGTGCCTGGAAGAGGCGCGGCGACGGCGTCGGGAACACTGAAGCTTTCTTT; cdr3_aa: CAWKRRGDGVGNTEAFF
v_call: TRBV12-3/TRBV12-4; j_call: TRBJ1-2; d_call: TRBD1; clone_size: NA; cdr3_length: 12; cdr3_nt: TGTGCCAGCAGGTTCCCGACAGGGGAGATCACCTTC; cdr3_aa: CASRFPTGEITF
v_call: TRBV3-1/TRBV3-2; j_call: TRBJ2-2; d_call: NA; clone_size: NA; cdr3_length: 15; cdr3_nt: TGTGCCAGCAGCCAAGCTCCGGTGAACACCGGGGAGCTGTTTTTT; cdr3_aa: CASSQAPVNTGELFF
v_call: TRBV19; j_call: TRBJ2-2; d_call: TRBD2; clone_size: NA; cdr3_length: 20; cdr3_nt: TGTGCCAGTAGTACCGAGACCCCAGGACTAGCGGGGATAGACACCGGGGAGCTGTTTTTT; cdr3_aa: CASSTETPGLAGIDTGELFF
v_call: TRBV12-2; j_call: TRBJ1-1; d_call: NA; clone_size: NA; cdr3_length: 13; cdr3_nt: TGTGCAAGTCGACGAGACAGGAACACTGAAGCTTTCTTT; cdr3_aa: CASRRDRNTEAFF
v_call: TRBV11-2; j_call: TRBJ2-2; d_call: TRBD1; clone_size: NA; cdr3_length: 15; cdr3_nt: TGTGCCAGCACTACTTACAGGGGGCGGGGCGGGGAGCTGTTTTTT; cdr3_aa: CASTTYRGRGGELFF